Each of the 5 T cell receptor beta chains below was sequenced from the same sample in a study of cytomegalovirus exposure and HLA in healthy donors. The PCR had 60 Vbeta and 13 Jbeta primers. Assay used: immunoSEQ multiplex PCR; TCRdb lists only in-frame clones, some missing. The sample shows under 150,000 clones, over 60% of them seen only once. The specimen sequenced was PBMCs. These receptors were collected from a woman in her thirties or forties in good health and CMV-seronegative.

J is TRBJ2-3 and V is TRBV5-1, with 8 bases fitting TRBD1. Germline V gene lookup returns CDR1 SGHRS and CDR2 YFSETQ. V shed 4 bases and J 3 bases; nucleotides not matched to a gene: 7. The CDR3 has 15 residues. The CDR3 DNA follows: TGCGCCAGCAGCGTGGGACAGGTAATAACAGATACGCAGTATTTT. Translating gives CASSVGQVITDTQYF.

To note about this clone: A junction end diverges from the germline sequence, so it may reflect a read error. The V gene is TRBV4-3, the J gene TRBJ2-4, with 8 positions matching TRBD2. The CDR3 extends over 15 amino acids. Germline V gene lookup returns CDR1 LGHNA and CDR2 YSLEER. CDR3 nucleotide sequence: TGCGCCAGCAGCCAAGAATTAGCGGGGACTAACAGTCAGTACTTC. This translates into CASSQELAGTNSQYF.

The chain combines TRBV2 with TRBJ1-2, with D unresolved. Germline loops: CDR1 SNHLY, CDR2 FYNNEI. The V gene lost 3 bases and the J gene lost 1 base, with 12 bases spanning the gap. This CDR3 comprises 15 residues. The CDR3 is CASSESEGVNYGYTF. For the CDR3, the DNA is TGTGCCAGCAGTGAGTCGGAGGGAGTTAACTATGGCTACACCTTC.

The genes are TRBV4-2 and TRBJ2-5; TRBD2 aligns across 11 bases. The assigned J gene may be wrong: the sequence end matches TRBJ2-7 better. Germline V gives CDR1 LGHNA, CDR2 YNFKEQ. The CDR3 has 16 residues. CDR3 sequence reads: CASSPQIGTSGYEQYF. CDR3 in DNA: TGTGCCAGCAGCCCACAAATCGGGACTAGCGGCTACGAGCAGTACTTC.

The chain couples TRBV27 to TRBJ1-1; 7 bases fit TRBD1. Germline values: CDR1 MNHEY, CDR2 SMNVEV (reference sequence). Unmatched junction bases numbered 6, after V lost 0 bases and J lost 2 bases. CDR3 length: 16 residues. CDR3 in amino acids: CASSLSRGQLNTEAFF. Here the CDR3 DNA reads TGTGCCAGCAGTTTATCGAGGGGACAGCTAAACACTGAAGCTTTCTTT.